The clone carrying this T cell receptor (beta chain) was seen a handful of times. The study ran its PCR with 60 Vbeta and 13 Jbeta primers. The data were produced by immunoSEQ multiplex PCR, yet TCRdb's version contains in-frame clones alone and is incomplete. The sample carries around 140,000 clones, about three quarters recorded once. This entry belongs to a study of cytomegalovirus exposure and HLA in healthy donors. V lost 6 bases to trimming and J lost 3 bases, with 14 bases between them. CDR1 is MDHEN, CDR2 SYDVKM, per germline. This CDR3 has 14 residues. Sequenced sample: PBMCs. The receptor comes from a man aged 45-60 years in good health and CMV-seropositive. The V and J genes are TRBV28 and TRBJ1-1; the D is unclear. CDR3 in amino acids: CASRGSAADTEAFF. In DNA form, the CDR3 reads TGTGCCAGCAGGGGGTCGGCAGCGGACACTGAAGCTTTCTTT.